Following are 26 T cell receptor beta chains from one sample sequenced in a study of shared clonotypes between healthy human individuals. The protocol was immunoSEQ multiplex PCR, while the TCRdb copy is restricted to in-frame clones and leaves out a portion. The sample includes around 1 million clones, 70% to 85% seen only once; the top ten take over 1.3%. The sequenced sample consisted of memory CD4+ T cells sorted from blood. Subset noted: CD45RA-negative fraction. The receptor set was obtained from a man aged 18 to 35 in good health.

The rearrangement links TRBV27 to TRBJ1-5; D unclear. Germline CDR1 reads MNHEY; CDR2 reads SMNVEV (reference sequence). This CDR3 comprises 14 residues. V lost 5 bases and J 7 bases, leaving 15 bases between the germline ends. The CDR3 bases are TGTGCCAGCAGTGTACAGCACTCGGGGCAGCCCCAGCATTTT. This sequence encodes CASSVQHSGQPQHF.

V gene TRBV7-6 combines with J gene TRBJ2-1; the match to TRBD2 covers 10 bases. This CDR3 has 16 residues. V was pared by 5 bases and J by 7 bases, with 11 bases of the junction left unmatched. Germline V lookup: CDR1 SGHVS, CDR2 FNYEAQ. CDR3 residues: CASSRKAGGPGNEQFF. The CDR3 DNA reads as TGTGCCAGCAGCCGGAAAGCGGGAGGGCCGGGGAATGAGCAGTTCTTC.

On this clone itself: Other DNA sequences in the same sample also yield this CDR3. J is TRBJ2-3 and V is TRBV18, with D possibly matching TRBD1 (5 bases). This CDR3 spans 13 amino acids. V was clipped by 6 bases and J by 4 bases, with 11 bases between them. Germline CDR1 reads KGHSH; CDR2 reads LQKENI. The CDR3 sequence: CASSQGGADTQYF. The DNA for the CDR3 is TGTGCCAGCTCCCAGGGTGGGGCAGATACGCAGTATTTT.

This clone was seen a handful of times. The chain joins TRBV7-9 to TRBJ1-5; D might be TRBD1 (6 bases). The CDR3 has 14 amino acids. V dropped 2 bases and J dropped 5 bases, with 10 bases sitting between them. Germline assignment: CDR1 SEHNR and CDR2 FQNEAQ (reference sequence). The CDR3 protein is CASSLQGPDQPQHF. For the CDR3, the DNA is TGTGCCAGCAGCTTACAGGGGCCCGATCAGCCCCAGCATTTT.

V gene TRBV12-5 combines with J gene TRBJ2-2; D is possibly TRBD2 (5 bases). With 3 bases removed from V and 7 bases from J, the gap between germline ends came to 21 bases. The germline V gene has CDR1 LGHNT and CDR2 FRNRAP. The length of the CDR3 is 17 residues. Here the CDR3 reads CASGLILPIQEVGELFF. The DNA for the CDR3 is TGTGCTAGTGGTTTAATCTTACCGATTCAGGAGGTCGGGGAGCTGTTTTTT.

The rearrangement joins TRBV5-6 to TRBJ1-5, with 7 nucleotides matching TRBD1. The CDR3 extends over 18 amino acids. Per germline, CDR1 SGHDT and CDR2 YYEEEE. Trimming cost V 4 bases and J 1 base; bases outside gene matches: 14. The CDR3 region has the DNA TGTGCCAGCAGCCTTCGTAGGACAGGCATCGGGAGCAATCAGCCCCAGCATTTT. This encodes CASSLRRTGIGSNQPQHF.

The CDR3 region is CSVGKRQGGTDTQYF. The CDR3 DNA reads TGCAGCGTTGGAAAACGACAGGGAGGAACAGATACGCAGTATTTT. The genes are TRBV29-1 and TRBJ2-3, with D maybe TRBD1 (7 bases). The CDR3 extends over 15 amino acids. Per germline, CDR1 SQVTM and CDR2 ANQGSEA. Trimming left V 4 bases short and J 3 bases short, with 17 bases between.

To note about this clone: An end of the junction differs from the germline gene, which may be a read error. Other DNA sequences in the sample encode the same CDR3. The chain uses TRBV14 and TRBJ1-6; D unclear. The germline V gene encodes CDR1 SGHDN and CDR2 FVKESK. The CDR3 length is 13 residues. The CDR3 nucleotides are TGTGCCAGTAGCCAGGTCCGCTATTCACCCCTCCACTTT. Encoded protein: CASSQVRYSPLHF.

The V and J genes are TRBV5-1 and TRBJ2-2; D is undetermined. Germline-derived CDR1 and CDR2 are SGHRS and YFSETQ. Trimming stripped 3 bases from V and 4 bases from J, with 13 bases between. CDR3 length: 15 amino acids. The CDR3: CASSSQDPVTGELFF. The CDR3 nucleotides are TGCGCCAGCAGCTCTCAAGACCCGGTCACCGGGGAGCTGTTTTTT.

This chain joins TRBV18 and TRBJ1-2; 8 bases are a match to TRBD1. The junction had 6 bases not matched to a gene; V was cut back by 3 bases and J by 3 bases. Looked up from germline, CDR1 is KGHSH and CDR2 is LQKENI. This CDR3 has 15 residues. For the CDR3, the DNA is TGTGCCAGCTCACCTCGACAGACAGGGGACTATGGCTACACCTTC. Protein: CASSPRQTGDYGYTF.

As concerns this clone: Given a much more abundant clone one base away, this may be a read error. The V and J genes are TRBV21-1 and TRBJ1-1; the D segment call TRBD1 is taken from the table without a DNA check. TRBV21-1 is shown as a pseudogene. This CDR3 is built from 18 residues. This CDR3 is CASSKTPRTWSVAAEAFF. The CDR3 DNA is TGTGCCAGCAGCAAAACCCCCCGGACATGGAGTGTGGCAGCTGAAGCTTTCTTT.

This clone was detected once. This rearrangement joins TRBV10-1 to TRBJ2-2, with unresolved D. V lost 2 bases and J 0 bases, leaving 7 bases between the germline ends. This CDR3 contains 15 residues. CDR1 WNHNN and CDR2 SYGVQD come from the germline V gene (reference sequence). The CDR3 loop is CASSEVSSNTGELFF. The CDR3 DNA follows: TGCGCCAGCAGTGAGGTGTCATCGAACACCGGGGAGCTGTTTTTT.

CDR3 bases: TGTGCAAGTCGCTTCCAGAATCCGGGAAATTCACCCCTCCACTTT. Translation gives CASRFQNPGNSPLHF. J is TRBJ1-6 and V is TRBV12-2. TRBV12-2 represents a pseudogene. The CDR3 loop spans 15 amino acids.

The CDR3 is CASSLAGGLDGYTF. As DNA, the CDR3 is TGCGCCAGCAGCTTGGCCGGGGGACTGGATGGCTACACCTTC. The V and J genes are TRBV5-1 and TRBJ1-2; possibly TRBD1 for D (5 bases). The CDR3 is 14 amino acids. CDR1 and CDR2 (germline): SGHRS, YFSETQ. Deletions cut 0 bases from V and 6 bases from J, with 12 bases between. Combining the CDR3 with reference TRBV5-1 and TRBJ1-2 gives the whole variable domain KAGVTQTPRYLIKTRGQQVTLSCSPISGHRSVSWYQQTPGQGLQFLFEYFSETQRNKGNFPGRFSGRQFSNSRSEMNVSTLELGDSALYLCASSLAGGLDGYTFGSGTRLTVV.

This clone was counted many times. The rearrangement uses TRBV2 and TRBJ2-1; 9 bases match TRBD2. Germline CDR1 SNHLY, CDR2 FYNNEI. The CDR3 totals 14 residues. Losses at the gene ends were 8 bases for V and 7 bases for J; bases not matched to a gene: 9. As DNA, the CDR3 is TGTGCCAGCGGAGAGGGCGGGAGGGTTAATGAGCAGTTCTTC. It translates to CASGEGGRVNEQFF. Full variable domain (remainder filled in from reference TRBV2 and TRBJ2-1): EPEVTQTPSHQVTQMGQEVILRCVPISNHLYFYWYRQILGQKVEFLVSFYNNEISEKSEIFDDQFSVERPDGSNFTLKIRSTKLEDSAMYFCASGEGGRVNEQFFGPGTRLTVL.

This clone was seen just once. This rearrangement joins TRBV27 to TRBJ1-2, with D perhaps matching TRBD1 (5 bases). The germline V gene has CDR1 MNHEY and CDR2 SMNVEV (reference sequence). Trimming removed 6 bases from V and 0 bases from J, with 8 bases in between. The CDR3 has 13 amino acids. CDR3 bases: TGTGCCAGCAGGGCGGGGGCTAACTATGGCTACACCTTC. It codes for CASRAGANYGYTF.

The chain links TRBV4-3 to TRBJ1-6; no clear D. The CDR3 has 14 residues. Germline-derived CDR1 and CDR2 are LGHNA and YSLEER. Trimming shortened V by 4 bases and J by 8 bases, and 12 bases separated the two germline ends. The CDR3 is CASSLNYRDSPLHF. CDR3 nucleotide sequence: TGCGCCAGCAGCCTTAATTACAGAGATTCACCCCTCCACTTT.

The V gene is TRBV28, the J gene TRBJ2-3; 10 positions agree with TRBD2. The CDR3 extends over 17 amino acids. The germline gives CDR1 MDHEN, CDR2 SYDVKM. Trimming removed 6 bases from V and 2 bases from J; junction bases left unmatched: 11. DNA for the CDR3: TGTGCCAGCAGCCCCCCCCAGCGGGGGGGCCTCACAGATACGCAGTATTTT. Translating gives CASSPPQRGGLTDTQYF.

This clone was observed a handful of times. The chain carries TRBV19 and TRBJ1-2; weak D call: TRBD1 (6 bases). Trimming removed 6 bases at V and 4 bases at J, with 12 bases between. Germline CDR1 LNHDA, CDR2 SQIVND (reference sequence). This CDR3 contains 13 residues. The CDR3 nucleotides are TGTGCCAGTAGGCGGACAGTTCGCTATGGCTACACCTTC. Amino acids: CASRRTVRYGYTF. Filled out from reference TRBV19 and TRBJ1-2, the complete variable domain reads DGGITQSPKYLFRKEGQNVTLSCEQNLNHDAMYWYRQDPGQGLRLIYYSQIVNDFQKGDIAEGYSVSREKKESFPLTVTSAQKNPTAFYLCASRRTVRYGYTFGSGTRLTVV.

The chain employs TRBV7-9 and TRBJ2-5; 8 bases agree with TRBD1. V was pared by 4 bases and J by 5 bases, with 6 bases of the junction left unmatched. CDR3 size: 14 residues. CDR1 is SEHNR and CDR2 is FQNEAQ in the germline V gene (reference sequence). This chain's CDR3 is CASSSQGVPETQYF. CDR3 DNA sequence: TGTGCCAGCAGCTCACAGGGGGTCCCCGAGACCCAGTACTTC. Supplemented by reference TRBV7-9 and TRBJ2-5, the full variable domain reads DTGVSQNPRHKITKRGQNVTFRCDPISEHNRLYWYRQTLGQGPEFLTYFQNEAQLEKSRLLSDRFSAERPKGSFSTLEIQRTEQGDSAMYLCASSSQGVPETQYFGPGTRLLVL.

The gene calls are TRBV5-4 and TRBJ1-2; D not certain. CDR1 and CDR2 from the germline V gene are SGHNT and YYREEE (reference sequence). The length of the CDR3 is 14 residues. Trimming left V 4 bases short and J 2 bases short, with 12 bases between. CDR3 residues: CASSAPDGNYGYTF. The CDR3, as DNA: TGTGCCAGCAGCGCACCGGACGGCAACTATGGCTACACCTTC.

The CDR3 reads CASSVMGRIDSVSYNEQFF. CDR3 bases: TGTGCCAGCAGCGTTATGGGGAGGATAGACAGTGTTTCCTACAATGAGCAGTTCTTC. This sequence joins TRBV7-9 and TRBJ2-1; D is perhaps TRBD2 (6 bases). Germline CDR1 and CDR2: SEHNR and FQNEAQ (reference sequence). The CDR3 is 19 amino acids. Trimming took 5 bases from V and 1 from J, leaving 24 bases between them.

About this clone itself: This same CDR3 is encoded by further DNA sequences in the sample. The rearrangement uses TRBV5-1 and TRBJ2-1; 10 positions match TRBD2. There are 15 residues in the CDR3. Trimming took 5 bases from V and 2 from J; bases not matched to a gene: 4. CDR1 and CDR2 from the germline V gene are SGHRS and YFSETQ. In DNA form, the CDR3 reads TGCGCCAGCAGTCCGGGACTAGCGACCTACAATGAGCAGTTCTTC. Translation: CASSPGLATYNEQFF.

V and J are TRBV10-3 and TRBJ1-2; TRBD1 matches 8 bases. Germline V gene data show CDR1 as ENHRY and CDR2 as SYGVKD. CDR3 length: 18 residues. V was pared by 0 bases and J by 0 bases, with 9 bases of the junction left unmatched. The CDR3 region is CAISESGQGLASNYGYTF. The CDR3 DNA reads TGTGCCATCAGTGAGTCTGGACAGGGCTTGGCCTCTAACTATGGCTACACCTTC.

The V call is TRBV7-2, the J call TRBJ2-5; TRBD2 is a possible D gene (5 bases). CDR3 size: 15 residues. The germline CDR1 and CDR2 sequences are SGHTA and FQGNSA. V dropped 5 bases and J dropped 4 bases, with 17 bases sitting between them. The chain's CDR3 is CASSPGGRGGETQYF. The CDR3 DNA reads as TGTGCCAGCAGCCCCGGTGGGAGAGGCGGAGAGACCCAGTACTTC.

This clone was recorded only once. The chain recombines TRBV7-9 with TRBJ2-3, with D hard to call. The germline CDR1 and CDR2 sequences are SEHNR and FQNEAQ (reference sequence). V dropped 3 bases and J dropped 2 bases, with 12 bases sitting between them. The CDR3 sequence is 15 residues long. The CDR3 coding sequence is TGTGCCAGCAGCTTCCCAGGACCGTCCACAGATACGCAGTATTTT. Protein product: CASSFPGPSTDTQYF.